The rows below give T cell receptor beta chains drawn from one sample of a study of OX40 agonist ivuxolimab in advanced cancers. Libraries were prepared by immunoSEQ multiplex PCR; TCRdb keeps only in-frame clonotypes and omits some of them. The profile covers roughly 120,000 clones, with roughly nine tenths appearing a single time and approximately 0.29% taken by the ten largest. The material sequenced was CD4+ or CD8+ T cells sorted from blood, taken in a trial of the OX40 agonist ivuxolimab. Source of these receptors: an adult with an advanced solid tumor such as melanoma, head and neck, liver or kidney cancer. CDR3s include the opening cysteine and the closing phenylalanine or tryptophan. A D gene is named only where the DNA matches it firmly. Clone size, where shown, is once, few, many, or a class for clones that have expanded.

clone_size,d_call,j_call,v_call,cdr3_nt,cdr3_aa
once,-,TRBJ2-7,TRBV15,TGTGCCACCAGCAGAGAGAATCGTCCGGGAATCTACGAGCAGTACTTC,CATSRENRPGIYEQYF
-,-,TRBJ2-7,TRBV29-1,TGCAGCGTTTATACCGGAAACGAGCAGTACTTC,CSVYTGNEQYF
-,TRBD1,TRBJ2-2,TRBV5-1,TGCGCCAGCAGCTTCCGACAGGGATCCGGGGAGCTGTTTTTT,CASSFRQGSGELFF
-,TRBD1,TRBJ2-4,TRBV25-1,TGTGCCAGCAGCCACAGGGGTAGATTCGACATTCAGTACTTC,CASSHRGRFDIQYF
-,TRBD2,TRBJ2-7,TRBV27,TGTGCCAGCAGTTTACGCCCCGAGAGTAGCGGGGGGACCTACGAGCAGTACTTC,CASSLRPESSGGTYEQYF
-,-,TRBJ1-6,TRBV19,TGTGCCAGTAGTAGAGGAAGATCCTATAATTCACCCCTCCACTTT,CASSRGRSYNSPLHF
-,-,TRBJ1-2,TRBV19,TGTGCCAGTAGTATAGGCATGCCCGCTCGTCACTATGGCTACACCTTC,CASSIGMPARHYGYTF
-,-,TRBJ2-3,TRBV25-1,TGTGCCAGCAGTGAATCCTCGACGGGGACCGGCACAGATACGCAGTATTTT,CASSESSTGTGTDTQYF
-,-,TRBJ1-2,TRBV11-2,TGTGCCAGCAGCCCGCTTTCTGGGAAGACCTATGGCTACACCTTC,CASSPLSGKTYGYTF
-,TRBD1,TRBJ1-2,TRBV5-8,TGTGCCAGCAGCTTGGTGGGTCAGGGGGCTGGTGGCTACACCTTC,CASSLVGQGAGGYTF
-,-,TRBJ1-2,TRBV4-3,TGCGCCAGCAGCCAAGACCGGACTCTAGAATGGGGCTACACCTTC,CASSQDRTLEWGYTF
-,-,TRBJ2-1,TRBV7-9,TGTGCCAGCAGCTTTTCCCTTTATTCCTACAATGAGCAGTTCTTC,CASSFSLYSYNEQFF
-,-,TRBJ2-1,TRBV5-1,TGCGCCAGCAACCAAGGCCCTACCTACAATGAGCAGTTCTTC,CASNQGPTYNEQFF
once,-,TRBJ1-1,TRBV11-1,TGTGCCAGCAGCAATGGGCGGGGGGCCGATGACAGGAAAGCTTTCTTT,CASSNGRGADDRKAFF
-,TRBD1,TRBJ2-7,TRBV28,TGTGCCAGCATTGGGACAGGGGCCAACTCCTACGAGCAGTACTTC,CASIGTGANSYEQYF
-,TRBD1,TRBJ2-7,TRBV12-5,TGTGCTAGTGCCAGACAGGGGGGCTGGTCCTACGAGCAGTACTTC,CASARQGGWSYEQYF
-,TRBD1,TRBJ2-7,TRBV6-1,TGTGCCAGCTGTACCTGGGACAGGGGAAGCGAGCAGTACTTC,CASCTWDRGSEQYF
once,TRBD1,TRBJ2-3,TRBV2,TGTGCCAGCAGTGGGCAGGGGGCAACAGATACGCAGTATTTT,CASSGQGATDTQYF
once,-,TRBJ2-7,TRBV20-1,TGCAGTGCTAGGACTACGTTCGAGCAGTACTTC,CSARTTFEQYF
-,-,TRBJ1-4,TRBV9,TGTGCCAGCAGCGTAGCTGTGGACAGCGGTGAAAAACTGTTTTTT,CASSVAVDSGEKLFF
-,TRBD1,TRBJ1-5,TRBV15,TGTGCCACCAGCAGAGGGACAGGGGACGGCAATCAGCCCCAGCATTTT,CATSRGTGDGNQPQHF
few,-,TRBJ2-5,TRBV30,TGTGCCTGGGACGGAATCCAAGAGACCCAGTACTTC,CAWDGIQETQYF
-,TRBD1,TRBJ2-7,TRBV19,TGTGCCAGTATGGACCCTGGACAGGGAACCTACGAGCAGTACTTC,CASMDPGQGTYEQYF
-,-,TRBJ1-4,TRBV7-8,TGTGCCAGCAGCTTAGTGAGAAGACTAAAGTTTTTT,CASSLVRRLKFF
-,TRBD1,TRBJ1-1,TRBV28,TGTGCCAGCGGTCCGGGACAGGACACTGAAGCTTTCTTT,CASGPGQDTEAFF
-,-,TRBJ1-1,TRBV15,TGTGCCACCAGCAGAGGAGGGACGGCGAGAACTGAAGCTTTCTTT,CATSRGGTARTEAFF
few,-,TRBJ1-2,TRBV2,TGTGCCAGCCAAGCGGGGGGGCGCCTCGTCTATGGCTACACCTTC,CASQAGGRLVYGYTF
-,-,TRBJ2-3,TRBV7-2,TGTGCCAGCAGCCGGGCCCACGGCACAGATACGCAGTATTTT,CASSRAHGTDTQYF
-,-,TRBJ2-3,TRBV9,TGTGCCAGCAGCGTAGACCCCTCCCGTGATACGCAGTATTTT,CASSVDPSRDTQYF
-,TRBD1,TRBJ2-6,TRBV4-3,TGCGCCAGCAGCCACGAGACAGGGTCTGGGGCCAACGTCCTGACTTTC,CASSHETGSGANVLTF
-,-,TRBJ2-1,TRBV21-1,TGTGCCAGCAGCAAAAACCCGATCCGGAGACTAGCTTACAATGAGCAGTTCTTC,CASSKNPIRRLAYNEQFF
-,-,TRBJ1-1,TRBV9,TGTGCCAGCAGCCCTCAGGGTTGGGGTGAAGCTTTCTTT,CASSPQGWGEAFF
-,TRBD1,TRBJ2-1,TRBV7-9,TGTGCCAGCAGCGAGGACAGGTACTCCTACAATGAGCAGTTCTTC,CASSEDRYSYNEQFF
-,-,TRBJ1-6,TRBV11-1,TGTGCCAGCAGCTTAGGGGGTAATTCACCCCTCCACTTT,CASSLGGNSPLHF
-,-,TRBJ1-1,TRBV7-9,TGTGCCAGCACCGTATTGGGGGGCACTGAAGCTTTCTTT,CASTVLGGTEAFF
-,TRBD2,TRBJ2-7,TRBV7-2,TGTGCCAGCAGCTTCCCTAGGGAGAAGAGGGCGGGAGGCCTCTACGAGCAGTACTTC,CASSFPREKRAGGLYEQYF
few,-,TRBJ2-7,TRBV28,TGTGCCAGCAGTTTAGGCAGATACGAGCAGTACTTC,CASSLGRYEQYF
-,-,TRBJ1-2,TRBV9,TGTGCCAGCAGCGCCCAGCACACCGTTCTTGGGGGCTACACCTTC,CASSAQHTVLGGYTF
-,-,TRBJ2-5,TRBV12-5,TGTGCTAGTGGTTTGGGACAGACCCTCCAAGAGACCCAGTACTTC,CASGLGQTLQETQYF
-,-,TRBJ1-5,TRBV4-3,TGCGCCAGCAGCCAAGATTGGGGGGGGGTCCAGCCCCAGCATTTT,CASSQDWGGVQPQHF